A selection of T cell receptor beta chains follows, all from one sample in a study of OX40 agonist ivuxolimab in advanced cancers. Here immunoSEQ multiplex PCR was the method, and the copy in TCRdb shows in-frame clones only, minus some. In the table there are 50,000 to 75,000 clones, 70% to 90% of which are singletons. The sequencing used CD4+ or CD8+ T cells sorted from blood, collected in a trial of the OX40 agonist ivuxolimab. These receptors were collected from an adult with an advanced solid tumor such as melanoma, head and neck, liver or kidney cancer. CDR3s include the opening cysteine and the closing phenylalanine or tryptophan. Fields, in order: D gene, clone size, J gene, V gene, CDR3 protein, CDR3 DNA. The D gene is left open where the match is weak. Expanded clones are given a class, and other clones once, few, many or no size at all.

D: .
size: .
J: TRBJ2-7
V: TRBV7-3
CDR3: CASSQTDGYEQYF
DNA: TGTGCCAGCAGCCAAACGGATGGCTACGAGCAGTACTTC

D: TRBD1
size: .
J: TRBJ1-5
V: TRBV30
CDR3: CAWSPTGNRGQPQHF
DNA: TGTGCCTGGAGTCCCACCGGGAACAGGGGACAGCCCCAGCATTTT

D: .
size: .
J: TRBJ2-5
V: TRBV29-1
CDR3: CSVGQVGWTQYF
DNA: TGCAGCGTTGGGCAGGTAGGATGGACCCAGTACTTC

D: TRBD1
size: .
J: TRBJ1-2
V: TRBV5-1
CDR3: CASSFTTGGDGYTF
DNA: TGCGCCAGCAGCTTTACGACAGGGGGGGATGGCTACACCTTC

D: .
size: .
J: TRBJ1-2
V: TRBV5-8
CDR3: CASSLRVRGIGYTF
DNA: TGTGCCAGCAGCTTGAGGGTGAGGGGGATTGGCTACACCTTC

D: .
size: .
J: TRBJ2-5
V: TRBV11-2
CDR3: CASSLMQTQYF
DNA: TGTGCCAGCAGCTTAATGCAGACCCAGTACTTC

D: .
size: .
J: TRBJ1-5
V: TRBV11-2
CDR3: CASSLGLSQNQPQHF
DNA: TGTGCCAGCAGCTTGGGCCTCTCCCAGAATCAGCCCCAGCATTTT

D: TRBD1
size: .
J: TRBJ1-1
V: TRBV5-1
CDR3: CASSLEGQGTEAFF
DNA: TGCGCCAGCAGCTTGGAGGGACAGGGGACTGAAGCTTTCTTT

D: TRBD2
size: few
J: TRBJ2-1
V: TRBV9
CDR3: CASSVGGLAGGPYSYNEQFF
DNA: TGTGCCAGCAGCGTAGGAGGACTAGCGGGGGGACCATACTCCTACAATGAGCAGTTCTTC

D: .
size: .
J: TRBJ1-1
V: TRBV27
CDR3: CASSFRDISLNTEAFF
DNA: TGTGCCAGCAGTTTTCGGGACATTAGTTTGAACACTGAAGCTTTCTTT

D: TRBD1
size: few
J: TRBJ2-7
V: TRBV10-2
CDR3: CASRKTGSSSYEQYF
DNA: TGCGCCAGCAGGAAGACAGGGTCGAGCTCCTACGAGCAGTACTTC

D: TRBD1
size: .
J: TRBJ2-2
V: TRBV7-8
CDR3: CASSPRQGANTGELFF
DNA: TGTGCCAGCAGCCCACGACAGGGGGCGAACACCGGGGAGCTGTTTTTT

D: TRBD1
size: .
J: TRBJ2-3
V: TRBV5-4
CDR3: CASKGQGTDTQYF
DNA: TGTGCCAGCAAGGGACAGGGGACAGATACGCAGTATTTT

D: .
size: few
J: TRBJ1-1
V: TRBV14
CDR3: CASSRAAFF
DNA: TGTGCCAGCAGCCGCGCTGCTTTCTTT

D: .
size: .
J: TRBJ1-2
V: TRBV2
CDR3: CASRTGGYGYTF
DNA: TGTGCCAGCAGGACAGGTGGCTATGGCTACACCTTC

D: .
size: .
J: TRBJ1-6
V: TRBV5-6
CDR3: CASSLWWVNNSPLHF
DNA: TGTGCCAGCAGCTTGTGGTGGGTAAATAATTCACCCCTCCACTTT

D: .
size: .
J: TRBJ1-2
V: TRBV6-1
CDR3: CASSEANGSGFGYTF
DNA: TGTGCCAGCAGTGAAGCGAACGGATCAGGGTTCGGCTACACCTTC

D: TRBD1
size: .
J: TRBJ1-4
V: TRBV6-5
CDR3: CASSYQGQLNEKLFF
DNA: TGTGCCAGCAGTTACCAGGGACAGCTTAATGAAAAACTGTTTTTT